The entry that follows covers one TCR beta chain sequence. Antigen: not known. These data originate in a study of memory CD4+ T cells and cytomegalovirus serostatus. Study at large: This sample comes from healthy Belgian adults, several CMV seropositive, approximately 22 seronegative.

Single viable CD3+CD4+CD8-CD45RO+ cells were sorted as the memory CD4+ T cells. After thawing, CD4+ T cells were positively selected. The CDR3 spans 13 residues. V lost 0 bases to trimming and J lost 7 bases, with 9 bases between them. Germline CDR1 reads SGHTA; CDR2 reads FQGNSA. In the study's own analysis: Out-of-frame sequences were removed, leaving 2 million to 2.5 million distinct TCRbeta sequences. Data came from immunoSEQ multiplex PCR; TCRdb stores just in-frame clones and leaves some out. V, J and clone size derive from that table, while D and trimming were established from the DNA sequence. This table holds under 50,000 clones, roughly 78% found once. Findings and caveats of the study: CMV serostatus prediction reached median AUC around 0.94, or 0.89 with US-trained model.

V is TRBV7-2 and J is TRBJ1-2, with D maybe TRBD1 (6 bases). The sequence derives from an adult in good health and CMV-seronegative. Sequenced material: memory CD4+ T cells from blood. The CDR3 spells CASSLAGAVGYTF. The CDR3, as DNA: TGTGCCAGCAGCTTAGCGGGGGCGGTTGGCTACACCTTC.